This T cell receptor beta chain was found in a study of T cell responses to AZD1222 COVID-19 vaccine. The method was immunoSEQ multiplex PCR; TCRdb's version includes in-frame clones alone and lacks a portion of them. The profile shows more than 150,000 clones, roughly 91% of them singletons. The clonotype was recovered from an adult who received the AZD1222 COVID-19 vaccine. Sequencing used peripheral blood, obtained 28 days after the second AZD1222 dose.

CDR3 in DNA: TGTGCCAGCAGTTCTTATAAAGACAGGAACAATCAGCCCCAGCATTTT. Its protein product is CASSSYKDRNNQPQHF. V gene TRBV27 combines with J gene TRBJ1-5; perhaps TRBD1 as D (6 bases). Germline V CDR1 and CDR2: MNHEY, SMNVEV (reference sequence). The CDR3 extends over 16 amino acids. The V end lost 4 bases, the J end lost 3 bases, and 16 bases lay between the germline ends.